Reported below is one T cell receptor (beta chain). This sample stems from a study of OX40 agonist ivuxolimab in advanced cancers. Study context: Ivuxolimab is a fully human IgG2 antibody that activates OX40 (CD134).

Trimming shortened V by 0 bases and J by 2 bases, and 8 bases separated the two germline ends. CDR3 length: 14 residues. Germline CDR1 KGHSH, CDR2 LQKENI. Only in-frame clones appear in the TCRdb table, and some are missing; sequencing was by immunoSEQ multiplex PCR. Found here are some 50,000 clones, roughly four fifths of them singletons; the top ten hold approximately 1.6%. The origin of this receptor is an adult with an advanced solid tumor such as melanoma, head and neck, liver or kidney cancer. The material sequenced was CD4+ or CD8+ T cells sorted from blood, taken in a trial of the OX40 agonist ivuxolimab. This chain connects TRBV18 to TRBJ2-7; D remains ambiguous. CDR3 protein: CASSPPYNPYEQYF. DNA of the CDR3: TGTGCCAGCTCACCACCGTACAACCCCTACGAGCAGTACTTC.